Only a few counts were recorded for the clone carrying this T cell receptor beta chain. Its antigen is unidentified. The CDR3 is made up of 15 amino acids. The germline V gene has CDR1 SGHNT and CDR2 YYREEE (reference sequence). With 4 bases clipped from V and 5 bases from J, the junction kept 5 bases outside the gene matches. This sample is part of a study of beta chain features in type 1 diabetes. Study conclusions and caveats: Shorter TCRB CDR3s, moderately but significantly so, were found in Type 1 diabetes patients in all four CD4+ subsets.

What was sequenced were expressed TCRB transcripts, since all of the isolated RNA had been reverse transcribed. Measured with immunoSEQ multiplex PCR; TCRdb has only the in-frame clones, and not every one. Of about 150,000 clones detected, about 9.4% appear once; the ten largest clones hold more than 0.4%. J is TRBJ2-3 and V is TRBV5-4, with 12 bases that match TRBD2. The sequence derives from a man aged 25-40 years with type 1 diabetes. The sequenced sample consisted of central memory CD4+ T cells from blood. The CDR3 reads CASSPPGLAGDTQYF. The CDR3 DNA sequence: TGTGCCAGCAGCCCCCCGGGACTAGCGGGAGATACGCAGTATTTT.